This TCR beta chain was retrieved from a study of blood T cell repertoires in COVID-19. Turning to the study itself: The analysed material was cDNA or gDNA that came from T cells, B-cell-depleted T cells, or PBMCs.

How the authors handled the data: Cell counts per sample came from amplifying reference gene primers. The method was immunoSEQ multiplex PCR; TCRdb's version includes in-frame clones alone and lacks a portion of them. That table supplies the V and J calls and clone size; D and trimming were determined from the DNA. This sample has fewer than 200,000 clones, with around 73% found just once. The CDR3 runs to 14 residues. Per the germline V gene, CDR1 is MNHNY and CDR2 is SVGAGI (reference sequence). V trimming: 6 bases; J trimming: 6 bases; junction bases outside the gene matches: 9. Participants were placed into cohorts based on the clinical history they reported. Symptom resolution, clearance, or two negative PCRs marked donors in Cohort 3 as recovered.

Sequencing was carried out using PBMCs or T cells enriched from blood (not recorded which). The chain is built from TRBV6-6 and TRBJ2-7, with TRBD2 matching over 9 bases. The receptor comes from a woman aged 45 to 65 who had recovered from COVID-19. The CDR3 region is CASRVGGRGSEQYF. In nucleotides, the CDR3 is TGTGCCAGCAGGGTTGGCGGGAGGGGGTCCGAGCAGTACTTC.